The source of this TCR beta chain is a study of identical twins. Study results and caveats: The study found weaker excess twin sharing in beta out-of-frame sequences. Analyses of zero insertions could, in part, be confounded by invariant MAIT and iNKT cells.

This clonotype showed up many times. Its antigen is unknown. TCRdb re-called the 5' RACE reads with MiXCR, one entry per CDR3 protein. This table holds more than 400,000 distinct CDR3 sequences, roughly 15% found once. The data also belong to a second study, concerning yellow fever vaccine responses in identical twins. That work adds: Reported findings indicate that twins' vaccine T cell responses seemed partially convergent, partially personalized.

The sample was CD4+ T cells sorted from blood. This clonotype was obtained from a woman between 18 and 29 years old in good health.

CDR3 in DNA: TGCGCCAGCAGCCCGGCCACCTCCAAAAACATTCAGTACTTC. Residues: CASSPATSKNIQYF. The chain joins TRBV5-1 to TRBJ2-4, with D unclear. The CDR3 extends over 14 amino acids. Trimming left V 4 bases short and J 2 bases short, with 10 bases between. Per germline, CDR1 SGHRS and CDR2 YFSETQ.